This T cell receptor beta chain was captured by sequencing in a study of somatic mutations in cytotoxic T cells in rheumatoid arthritis. Using immunoSEQ multiplex PCR, the repertoire was profiled, and TCRdb retains in-frame clones only, with some absent. The data contain some 14,000 clones, 65% to 75% of them singletons. The clonotype comes from an adult with rheumatoid arthritis. The sample comprised CD8+ T cells sorted from blood.

For the CDR3, the DNA is TGCGCCAGCAGCGGGACGGTGGGAGCTTTCTTT. Its protein is CASSGTVGAFF. The V gene is TRBV5-1, the J gene TRBJ1-1, with D perhaps TRBD1 (5 bases). The V end was cut by 4 bases, the J end by 10 bases, with 11 bases between. CDR3 length: 11 residues. Germline V gene data show CDR1 as SGHRS and CDR2 as YFSETQ.